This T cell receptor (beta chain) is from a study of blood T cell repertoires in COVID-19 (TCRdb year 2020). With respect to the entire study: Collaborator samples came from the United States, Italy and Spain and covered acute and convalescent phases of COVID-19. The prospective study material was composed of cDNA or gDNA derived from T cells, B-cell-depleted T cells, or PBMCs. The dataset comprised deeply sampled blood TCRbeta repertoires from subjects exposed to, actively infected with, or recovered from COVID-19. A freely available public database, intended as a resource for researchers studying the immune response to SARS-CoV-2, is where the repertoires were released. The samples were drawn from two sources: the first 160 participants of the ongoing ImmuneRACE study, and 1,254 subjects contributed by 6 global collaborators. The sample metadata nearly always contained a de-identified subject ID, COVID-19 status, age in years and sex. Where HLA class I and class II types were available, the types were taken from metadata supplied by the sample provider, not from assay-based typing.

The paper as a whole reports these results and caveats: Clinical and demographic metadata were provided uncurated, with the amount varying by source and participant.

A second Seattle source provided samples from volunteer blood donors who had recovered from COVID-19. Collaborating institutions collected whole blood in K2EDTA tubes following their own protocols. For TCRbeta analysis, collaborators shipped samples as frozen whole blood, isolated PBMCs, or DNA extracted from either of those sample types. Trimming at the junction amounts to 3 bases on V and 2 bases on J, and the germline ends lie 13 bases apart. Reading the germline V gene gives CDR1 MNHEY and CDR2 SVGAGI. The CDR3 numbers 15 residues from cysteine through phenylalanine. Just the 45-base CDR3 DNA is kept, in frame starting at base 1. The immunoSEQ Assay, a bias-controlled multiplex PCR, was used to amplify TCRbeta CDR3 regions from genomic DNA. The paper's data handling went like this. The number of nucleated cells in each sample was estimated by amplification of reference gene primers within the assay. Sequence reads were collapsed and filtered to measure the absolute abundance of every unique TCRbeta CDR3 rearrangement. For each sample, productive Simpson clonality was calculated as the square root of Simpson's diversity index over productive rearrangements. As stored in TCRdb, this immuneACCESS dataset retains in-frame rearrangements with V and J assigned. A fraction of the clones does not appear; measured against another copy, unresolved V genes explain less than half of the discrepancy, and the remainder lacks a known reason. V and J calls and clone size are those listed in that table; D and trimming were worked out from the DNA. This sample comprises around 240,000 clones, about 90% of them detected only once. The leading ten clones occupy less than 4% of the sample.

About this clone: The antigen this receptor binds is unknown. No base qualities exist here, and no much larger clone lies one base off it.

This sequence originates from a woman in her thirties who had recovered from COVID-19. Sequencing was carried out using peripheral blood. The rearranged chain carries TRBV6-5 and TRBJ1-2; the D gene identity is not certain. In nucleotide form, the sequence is TGTGCCAGCAGTTATTCGGTCGCAGGAAACTATGGCTACACCTTC. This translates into CASSYSVAGNYGYTF.